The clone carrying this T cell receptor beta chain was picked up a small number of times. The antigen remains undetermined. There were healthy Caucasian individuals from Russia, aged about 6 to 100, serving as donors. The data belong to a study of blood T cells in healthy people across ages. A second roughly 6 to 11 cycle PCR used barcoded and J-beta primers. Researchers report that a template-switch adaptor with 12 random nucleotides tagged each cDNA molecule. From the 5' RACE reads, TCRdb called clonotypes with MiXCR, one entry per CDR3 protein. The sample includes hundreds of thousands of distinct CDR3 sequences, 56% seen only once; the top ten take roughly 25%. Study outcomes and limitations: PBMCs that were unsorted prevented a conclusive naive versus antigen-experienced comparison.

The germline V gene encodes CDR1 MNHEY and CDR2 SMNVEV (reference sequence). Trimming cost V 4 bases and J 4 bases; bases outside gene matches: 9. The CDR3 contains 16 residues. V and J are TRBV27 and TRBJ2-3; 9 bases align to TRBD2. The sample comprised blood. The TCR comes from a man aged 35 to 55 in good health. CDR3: CASSSREGRSADTQYF. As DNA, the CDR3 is TGTGCCAGCAGTTCGCGGGAGGGCCGGAGTGCAGATACGCAGTATTTT.